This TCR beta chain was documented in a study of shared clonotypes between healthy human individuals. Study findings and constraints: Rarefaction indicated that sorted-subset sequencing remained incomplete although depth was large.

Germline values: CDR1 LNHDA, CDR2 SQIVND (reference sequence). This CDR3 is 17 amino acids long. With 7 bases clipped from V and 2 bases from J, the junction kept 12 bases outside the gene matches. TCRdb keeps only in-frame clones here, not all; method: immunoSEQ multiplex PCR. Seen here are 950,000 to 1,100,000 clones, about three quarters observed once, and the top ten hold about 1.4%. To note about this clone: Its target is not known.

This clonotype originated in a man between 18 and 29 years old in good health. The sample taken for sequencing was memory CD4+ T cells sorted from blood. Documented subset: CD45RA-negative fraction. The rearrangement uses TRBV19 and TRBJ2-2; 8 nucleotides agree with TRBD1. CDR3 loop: CASIPRGPQLNTGELFF. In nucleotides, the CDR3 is TGTGCCAGTATCCCCAGGGGGCCCCAACTAAACACCGGGGAGCTGTTTTTT.